The rows below give T cell receptor beta chains drawn from one sample of a study of cytomegalovirus exposure and HLA in healthy donors. This table comes from immunoSEQ multiplex PCR, and its TCRdb copy is limited to in-frame clones, with some not included. The listing contains some 110,000 clones. The sample comprised PBMCs. These receptors all come from a man younger than 40 in good health and CMV-seronegative. Both conserved end residues are part of each CDR3. The D gene is left open where the match is weak.

J gene: TRBJ1-1; D gene: TRBD1; V gene: TRBV6-1; CDR3 protein: CASSVMGTGDTEAFF; CDR3 DNA: TGTGCCAGCAGCGTCATGGGGACAGGGGACACTGAAGCTTTCTTT
J gene: TRBJ1-2; D gene: .; V gene: TRBV5-1; CDR3 protein: CASSETAGGTYGYTF; CDR3 DNA: TGCGCCAGCAGCGAAACCGCGGGGGGCACCTATGGCTACACCTTC
J gene: TRBJ2-3; D gene: TRBD2; V gene: TRBV7-2; CDR3 protein: CASSLSGGATQYF; CDR3 DNA: TGTGCCAGCAGCTTGAGCGGGGGGGCTACGCAGTATTTT
J gene: TRBJ2-1; D gene: .; V gene: TRBV11-2; CDR3 protein: CASSLDRRLARHNEQFF; CDR3 DNA: TGTGCCAGCAGCTTAGATCGAAGGCTAGCAAGGCACAATGAGCAGTTCTTC
J gene: TRBJ1-6; D gene: TRBD1; V gene: TRBV5-1; CDR3 protein: CASSLYGDNRGSNSPLHF; CDR3 DNA: TGCGCCAGCAGCTTGTACGGGGACAACAGGGGATCAAATTCACCCCTCCACTTT
J gene: TRBJ1-1; D gene: .; V gene: TRBV9; CDR3 protein: CASSSRREGTEAFF; CDR3 DNA: TGTGCCAGCAGCTCCAGACGGGAGGGGACTGAAGCTTTCTTT
J gene: TRBJ2-5; D gene: .; V gene: TRBV27; CDR3 protein: CASRNDGETQYF; CDR3 DNA: TGTGCCAGCAGGAACGACGGGGAGACCCAGTACTTC
J gene: TRBJ2-7; D gene: .; V gene: TRBV2; CDR3 protein: CASRTGEGSYEQYF; CDR3 DNA: TGTGCCAGCCGGACCGGCGAGGGCTCCTACGAGCAGTACTTC
J gene: TRBJ1-4; D gene: .; V gene: TRBV6-1; CDR3 protein: CASSTGPTTNEKLFF; CDR3 DNA: TGTGCCAGCAGTACAGGGCCAACAACTAATGAAAAACTGTTTTTT
J gene: TRBJ1-1; D gene: .; V gene: TRBV6-1; CDR3 protein: CASSESYTEAFF; CDR3 DNA: TGTGCCAGCAGTGAATCATACACTGAAGCTTTCTTT
J gene: TRBJ1-1; D gene: TRBD1; V gene: TRBV5-1; CDR3 protein: CASSTRTGLEAFF; CDR3 DNA: TGCGCCAGCAGCACCCGGACAGGACTTGAAGCTTTCTTT
J gene: TRBJ2-7; D gene: .; V gene: TRBV7-8; CDR3 protein: CASTVTGYHEQYF; CDR3 DNA: TGTGCCAGCACCGTTACAGGGTACCACGAGCAGTACTTC
J gene: TRBJ1-1; D gene: TRBD1; V gene: TRBV25-1; CDR3 protein: CASSGLTGSMNTEAFF; CDR3 DNA: TGTGCCAGCAGTGGGCTGACAGGGTCCATGAACACTGAAGCTTTCTTT
J gene: TRBJ2-7; D gene: TRBD1; V gene: TRBV5-1; CDR3 protein: CASSLGTGGDEQYF; CDR3 DNA: TGCGCCAGCAGCTTGGGAACAGGGGGCGATGAGCAGTACTTC
J gene: TRBJ1-2; D gene: TRBD1; V gene: TRBV9; CDR3 protein: CASSVMGQNYGYTF; CDR3 DNA: TGTGCCAGCAGCGTAATGGGACAGAACTATGGCTACACCTTC
J gene: TRBJ1-6; D gene: .; V gene: TRBV15; CDR3 protein: CATSRDRPNNSPLHF; CDR3 DNA: TGTGCCACCAGCAGAGACAGGCCCAACAATTCACCCCTCCACTTT
J gene: TRBJ2-3; D gene: TRBD1; V gene: TRBV29-1; CDR3 protein: CSVKTGTGFSTDTQYF; CDR3 DNA: TGCAGCGTAAAAACCGGGACAGGGTTCAGCACAGATACGCAGTATTTT
J gene: TRBJ2-5; D gene: TRBD1; V gene: TRBV2; CDR3 protein: CASSGGTGVVETQYF; CDR3 DNA: TGTGCCAGCAGTGGCGGGACAGGGGTGGTGGAGACCCAGTACTTC
J gene: TRBJ1-5; D gene: .; V gene: TRBV29-1; CDR3 protein: CSVSRDKLPHSNQPQHF; CDR3 DNA: TGCAGCGTTTCCCGGGACAAATTACCTCATAGCAATCAGCCCCAGCATTTT
J gene: TRBJ2-7; D gene: .; V gene: TRBV5-1; CDR3 protein: CASSVDSYEQYF; CDR3 DNA: TGCGCCAGCAGCGTGGACAGCTACGAGCAGTACTTC
J gene: TRBJ1-3; D gene: TRBD1; V gene: TRBV11-2; CDR3 protein: CASSSWTGGNTIYF; CDR3 DNA: TGTGCCAGCAGTTCGTGGACAGGAGGAAACACCATATATTTT
J gene: TRBJ1-6; D gene: .; V gene: TRBV5-6; CDR3 protein: CASSLDRKSIYNSPLHF; CDR3 DNA: TGTGCCAGCAGCCTAGACAGAAAGTCGATCTATAATTCACCCCTCCACTTT
J gene: TRBJ2-3; D gene: .; V gene: TRBV13; CDR3 protein: CASSLASQTDTQYF; CDR3 DNA: TGTGCCAGCAGCTTGGCCTCACAGACAGATACGCAGTATTTT
J gene: TRBJ2-5; D gene: TRBD2; V gene: TRBV6-1; CDR3 protein: CAGRRGEGETQYF; CDR3 DNA: TGTGCCGGGAGGCGGGGGGAAGGGGAGACCCAGTACTTC
J gene: TRBJ1-2; D gene: .; V gene: TRBV15; CDR3 protein: CATSRGTHSRYGYTF; CDR3 DNA: TGTGCCACCAGCAGAGGAACACACAGTCGCTATGGCTACACCTTC
J gene: TRBJ1-2; D gene: TRBD1; V gene: TRBV2; CDR3 protein: CASSVGQSGVYGYTF; CDR3 DNA: TGTGCCAGCAGTGTGGGACAGTCAGGGGTCTATGGCTACACCTTC
J gene: TRBJ2-7; D gene: TRBD2; V gene: TRBV18; CDR3 protein: CASSPGLAGGLDKQYF; CDR3 DNA: TGTGCCAGCTCACCGGGACTAGCGGGGGGTCTTGACAAGCAGTACTTC
J gene: TRBJ2-7; D gene: TRBD2; V gene: TRBV5-4; CDR3 protein: CASSLKRGGGEQYF; CDR3 DNA: TGTGCCAGCAGCTTGAAGCGGGGGGGAGGGGAGCAGTACTTC
J gene: TRBJ2-7; D gene: TRBD2; V gene: TRBV5-4; CDR3 protein: CASSAGLAGTYEQYF; CDR3 DNA: TGTGCCAGCAGCGCCGGACTAGCGGGGACCTACGAGCAGTACTTC
J gene: TRBJ2-1; D gene: TRBD2; V gene: TRBV18; CDR3 protein: CASSPPGGGSYNEQFF; CDR3 DNA: TGTGCCAGCTCACCACCGGGCGGGGGCTCCTACAATGAGCAGTTCTTC
J gene: TRBJ1-1; D gene: .; V gene: TRBV18; CDR3 protein: CASSRLTGSRGNTEAFF; CDR3 DNA: TGTGCCAGCTCACGGTTGACAGGCTCGAGGGGGAACACTGAAGCTTTCTTT
J gene: TRBJ2-7; D gene: .; V gene: TRBV5-6; CDR3 protein: CASSKLQGRFDEQYF; CDR3 DNA: TGTGCCAGCAGCAAACTCCAGGGAAGATTCGACGAGCAGTACTTC
J gene: TRBJ2-1; D gene: TRBD2; V gene: TRBV7-6; CDR3 protein: CASSLAGGVFSEQFF; CDR3 DNA: TGTGCCAGCAGCTTAGCGGGGGGGGTGTTTAGTGAGCAGTTCTTC
J gene: TRBJ2-7; D gene: .; V gene: TRBV6-5; CDR3 protein: CASSYQAGEYEQYF; CDR3 DNA: TGTGCCAGCAGTTATCAGGCAGGGGAGTACGAGCAGTACTTC
J gene: TRBJ2-7; D gene: .; V gene: TRBV7-6; CDR3 protein: CASSPPPGGSSYEQYF; CDR3 DNA: TGTGCCAGCAGCCCGCCCCCAGGGGGGAGCTCCTACGAGCAGTACTTC
J gene: TRBJ2-7; D gene: TRBD1; V gene: TRBV4-1; CDR3 protein: CASSHGQEATQQYF; CDR3 DNA: TGCGCCAGCAGCCACGGACAGGAGGCTACGCAGCAGTACTTC
J gene: TRBJ1-5; D gene: .; V gene: TRBV6-6; CDR3 protein: CASSYSQLGGGQPQHF; CDR3 DNA: TGTGCCAGCAGTTACTCCCAATTGGGGGGGGGTCAGCCCCAGCATTTT
J gene: TRBJ1-2; D gene: TRBD1; V gene: TRBV7-2; CDR3 protein: CASSRDRDNYGYTF; CDR3 DNA: TGTGCCAGCAGTAGGGACAGGGATAACTATGGCTACACCTTC
J gene: TRBJ2-3; D gene: TRBD1; V gene: TRBV4-1; CDR3 protein: CASSPGQGRTDTQYF; CDR3 DNA: TGCGCCAGCAGCCCCGGACAGGGGAGGACAGATACGCAGTATTTT
J gene: TRBJ1-2; D gene: TRBD1; V gene: TRBV5-6; CDR3 protein: CASSLAQGARGYTF; CDR3 DNA: TGTGCCAGCAGCTTGGCACAGGGGGCGCGAGGCTACACCTTC
J gene: TRBJ2-5; D gene: TRBD2; V gene: TRBV6-5; CDR3 protein: CASRAAGKETQYF; CDR3 DNA: TGTGCCAGCAGAGCAGCGGGGAAAGAGACCCAGTACTTC
J gene: TRBJ2-3; D gene: .; V gene: TRBV6-5; CDR3 protein: CASGGSSDTQYF; CDR3 DNA: TGTGCCAGCGGGGGGTCCTCAGATACGCAGTATTTT
J gene: TRBJ2-3; D gene: .; V gene: TRBV7-3; CDR3 protein: CASSLRGRDTDTQYF; CDR3 DNA: TGTGCCAGCAGCTTAAGAGGCCGGGACACAGATACGCAGTATTTT
J gene: TRBJ1-4; D gene: .; V gene: TRBV7-9; CDR3 protein: CATNSQGLNEKLFF; CDR3 DNA: TGTGCCACAAACTCACAGGGTTTAAATGAAAAACTGTTTTTT
J gene: TRBJ1-5; D gene: .; V gene: TRBV19; CDR3 protein: CASSIVWGDNQPQHF; CDR3 DNA: TGTGCCAGTAGTATAGTTTGGGGCGACAATCAGCCCCAGCATTTT
J gene: TRBJ1-2; D gene: TRBD1; V gene: TRBV2; CDR3 protein: CASSESQQGTYGYTF; CDR3 DNA: TGTGCCAGCAGTGAGTCCCAACAGGGGACCTATGGCTACACCTTC
J gene: TRBJ1-1; D gene: .; V gene: TRBV28; CDR3 protein: CASGGDGGKAFF; CDR3 DNA: TGTGCCAGCGGGGGAGACGGGGGGAAAGCTTTCTTT
J gene: TRBJ1-2; D gene: .; V gene: TRBV5-1; CDR3 protein: CASSLTAPGRGYGYTF; CDR3 DNA: TGCGCCAGCAGCTTGACGGCACCCGGTCGGGGCTATGGCTACACCTTC
J gene: TRBJ2-7; D gene: TRBD1; V gene: TRBV5-4; CDR3 protein: CASSDDRASSYEQYF; CDR3 DNA: TGTGCCAGCAGCGATGACAGGGCGAGCTCCTACGAGCAGTACTTC
J gene: TRBJ1-1; D gene: .; V gene: TRBV6-6; CDR3 protein: CASSLTQNTEAFF; CDR3 DNA: TGTGCCAGCAGTCTCACACAGAACACTGAAGCTTTCTTT
J gene: TRBJ2-7; D gene: TRBD2; V gene: TRBV11-1; CDR3 protein: CASSLEWTSVNEQYF; CDR3 DNA: TGTGCCAGCAGCTTAGAGTGGACTAGCGTTAACGAGCAGTACTTC
J gene: TRBJ2-2; D gene: .; V gene: TRBV5-1; CDR3 protein: CASSSTGSPGELFF; CDR3 DNA: TGCGCCAGCAGCTCGACGGGGAGCCCCGGGGAGCTGTTTTTT
J gene: TRBJ2-7; D gene: TRBD1; V gene: TRBV4-3; CDR3 protein: CASSRDRASSYEQYF; CDR3 DNA: TGCGCCAGCAGCCGAGACAGGGCGAGCTCCTACGAGCAGTACTTC
J gene: TRBJ2-1; D gene: .; V gene: TRBV18; CDR3 protein: CASTILGQNLNEQFF; CDR3 DNA: TGTGCCAGCACGATACTTGGACAGAACTTGAATGAGCAGTTCTTC
J gene: TRBJ1-1; D gene: .; V gene: TRBV6-1; CDR3 protein: CASSTTEAFF; CDR3 DNA: TGTGCCAGCTCAACTACTGAAGCTTTCTTT
J gene: TRBJ1-5; D gene: .; V gene: TRBV19; CDR3 protein: CASSRGVPSNQPQHF; CDR3 DNA: TGTGCCAGTAGTAGGGGAGTTCCTAGCAATCAGCCCCAGCATTTT
J gene: TRBJ1-3; D gene: TRBD1; V gene: TRBV5-1; CDR3 protein: CASSPGTGGSGNTIYF; CDR3 DNA: TGCGCCAGCAGCCCCGGAACAGGGGGCTCTGGAAACACCATATATTTT
J gene: TRBJ2-7; D gene: .; V gene: TRBV28; CDR3 protein: CASSFGGQGIHYEQYF; CDR3 DNA: TGTGCCAGCAGTTTCGGCGGGCAGGGGATACACTACGAGCAGTACTTC
J gene: TRBJ2-3; D gene: .; V gene: TRBV5-8; CDR3 protein: CASSLRTESDTQYF; CDR3 DNA: TGTGCCAGCAGCCTAAGGACAGAATCAGATACGCAGTATTTT